The T cell receptor (beta chain) under discussion was sequenced for a study of blood T cell repertoires in COVID-19. On the study more broadly: Material from acute and convalescent COVID-19 was sourced from the United States, Italy and Spain.

TCRdb's copy holds only in-frame clones and misses some; the assay was immunoSEQ multiplex PCR. Found here are 150,000 to 200,000 clones, about 80% of them singletons; the top ten hold less than 15%. Sequencing was performed on PBMCs or T cells enriched from blood (not recorded which). The sequence was obtained from a man over 45 who had recovered from COVID-19.

CDR3 region: CASSIGTGSTNEKLFF. In DNA, the CDR3 is TGTGCCAGTAGTATCGGGACAGGCTCGACTAATGAAAAACTGTTTTTT. This chain joins TRBV19 and TRBJ1-4; 8 nucleotides align to TRBD1. Germline trimming cut 3 bases from V and 2 bases from J; bases unmatched to any gene: 5. Germline values: CDR1 LNHDA, CDR2 SQIVND (reference sequence). The CDR3 consists of 16 residues.